The 2 T cell receptor beta chains below come from one sample, sequenced in a study of blood T cell repertoires in COVID-19. Measured with immunoSEQ multiplex PCR; TCRdb has only the in-frame clones, and not every one. Among around 280,000 clones listed, around 89% were seen once. Sequencing input: PBMCs or T cells enriched from blood (not recorded which). The receptors derive from a woman between 18 and 30 years old with acute COVID-19.

This chain uses TRBV25-1 with TRBJ1-6; D unclear. The germline V and J ends were trimmed by 3 bases and 8 bases, with 5 bases remaining between them. The V gene's germline CDR1 is MGHDK and CDR2 SYGVNS. The CDR3 length is 12 residues. The CDR3 bases are TGTGCCAGCAGTGACTCCCATTCACCCCTCCACTTT. Translated: CASSDSHSPLHF.

This sequence joins TRBV30 and TRBJ1-3, with D perhaps matching TRBD1 (5 bases). This CDR3 comprises 13 residues. V was cut by 3 bases and J by 7 bases, with 13 bases left in between. The V gene's germline CDR1 is GTSNPN and CDR2 SVGIG (reference sequence). The DNA of the CDR3 is TGTGCCTGGAGGATCTCAGGGAGGAACACCATATATTTT. Its translation is CAWRISGRNTIYF.